This is a list of T cell receptor beta chains from one sample in a study of T cell repertoires in cytomegalovirus infection. No antigen has been identified for these receptors. In TCRdb, the reads were re-called with MiXCR into one record per CDR3 protein. Among 350,000 to 400,000 distinct CDR3 sequences, about 35% were seen once, and the ten largest hold roughly 13%. The sequenced sample was cultured PBMCs, obtained from culture after CMV antigen stimulation. Receptors were obtained from a human donor in good health (CMV status not recorded). Some clones in this sample may be carry-over from other donors' samples. CDR3s include the opening cysteine and the closing phenylalanine or tryptophan. A D gene is named only where the DNA matches it firmly. Clone sizes are given selectively: once, few, many, or a class where the clone is expanded.

j_gene: TRBJ2-5
abundance: once
v_gene: TRBV19
d_gene: .
CDR3nt: TGTGCCAGTAGCAAGGCAGATGGTCAAGAGACCCAGTACTTC
CDR3aa: CASSKADGQETQYF

j_gene: TRBJ2-5
abundance: .
v_gene: TRBV20-1
d_gene: TRBD2
CDR3nt: TGCAGTGCATTAGCGGGATCGCGAGAGACCCAGTACTTC
CDR3aa: CSALAGSRETQYF

j_gene: TRBJ1-4
abundance: many
v_gene: TRBV27
d_gene: .
CDR3nt: TGTGCCAGCAGTTCGGAGGGGCCCCTTGCAACTAATGAAAAACTGTTTTTT
CDR3aa: CASSSEGPLATNEKLFF

j_gene: TRBJ1-1
abundance: .
v_gene: TRBV6-2/TRBV6-3
d_gene: TRBD1
CDR3nt: TGTGCCAGCAGTTTCGGACAGGCCATCCTGAACACTGAAGCTTTCTTT
CDR3aa: CASSFGQAILNTEAFF

j_gene: TRBJ1-4
abundance: few
v_gene: TRBV7-2
d_gene: TRBD1
CDR3nt: TGTGCCAGCAGCAAGAACCCAGGGGGGAGGGAAAAACTGTTTTTT
CDR3aa: CASSKNPGGREKLFF

j_gene: TRBJ1-1
abundance: few
v_gene: TRBV12-5
d_gene: .
CDR3nt: TGTGCTAGTGGCTCAAACTCACAGCCGAACACTGAAGCTTTCTTT
CDR3aa: CASGSNSQPNTEAFF

j_gene: TRBJ1-1
abundance: .
v_gene: TRBV27
d_gene: .
CDR3nt: TGTGCCAGCAGTCCCCCCCGGGAGAAAGCTTTCTTT
CDR3aa: CASSPPREKAFF

j_gene: TRBJ2-3
abundance: few
v_gene: TRBV7-3
d_gene: .
CDR3nt: TGTGCCAGCAGCTCCCCCGTTGCAGATACGCAGTATTTT
CDR3aa: CASSSPVADTQYF

j_gene: TRBJ2-1
abundance: few
v_gene: TRBV18
d_gene: .
CDR3nt: TGTGCCAGCTCACCGGGGTCTGCTGAGCAGTTCTTC
CDR3aa: CASSPGSAEQFF

j_gene: TRBJ2-3
abundance: .
v_gene: TRBV6-2/TRBV6-3
d_gene: .
CDR3nt: TGTGCCAGCAAAAGACGCGACAGGAACACAGATACGCAGTATTTT
CDR3aa: CASKRRDRNTDTQYF

j_gene: TRBJ2-4
abundance: few
v_gene: TRBV7-6
d_gene: .
CDR3nt: TGTGCCAGCAGCTTAACCCACGTAGTGGGGAGATGGAACATTCAGTACTTC
CDR3aa: CASSLTHVVGRWNIQYF

j_gene: TRBJ2-4
abundance: .
v_gene: TRBV27
d_gene: .
CDR3nt: TGTGCCAGCAGTGCTACAAGGAACATTCAGTACTTC
CDR3aa: CASSATRNIQYF

j_gene: TRBJ1-2
abundance: few
v_gene: TRBV7-8
d_gene: .
CDR3nt: TGTGCCAGCAGCGATGGACAGCCCTATGGCTACACCTTC
CDR3aa: CASSDGQPYGYTF

j_gene: TRBJ1-6
abundance: few
v_gene: TRBV15
d_gene: .
CDR3nt: TGTGCCACCAGCAGAGGAGAGGGCAGGGATTTGGCCCTCCACTTT
CDR3aa: CATSRGEGRDLALHF

j_gene: TRBJ1-1
abundance: .
v_gene: TRBV6-2/TRBV6-3
d_gene: .
CDR3nt: TGTGCCAGCAGTTACGATCCTTCGACAGGTGAAGCTTTCTTT
CDR3aa: CASSYDPSTGEAFF

j_gene: TRBJ2-3
abundance: .
v_gene: TRBV6-6
d_gene: TRBD2
CDR3nt: TGTGCCAGCAGTTACGTGGGACTAGCGGGAGGGCCAGATACGCAGTATTTT
CDR3aa: CASSYVGLAGGPDTQYF

j_gene: TRBJ1-2
abundance: .
v_gene: TRBV6-5
d_gene: .
CDR3nt: TGTGCCAGCAGTTACGGGTTAGGATTAGCCCTTAACTATGGCTACACCTTC
CDR3aa: CASSYGLGLALNYGYTF

j_gene: TRBJ2-1
abundance: few
v_gene: TRBV28
d_gene: .
CDR3nt: TGTGCCAGCAGTAAGCGGACCCGTCTGGATGAGCAGTTCTTC
CDR3aa: CASSKRTRLDEQFF

j_gene: TRBJ2-1
abundance: many
v_gene: TRBV19
d_gene: TRBD2
CDR3nt: TGTGCCAGTAGTCCCCTAGCGGGAGTTAGTGATGAGCAGTTCTTC
CDR3aa: CASSPLAGVSDEQFF

j_gene: TRBJ2-1
abundance: .
v_gene: TRBV19
d_gene: .
CDR3nt: TGTGCCAGTAGCCTCTCACACTCCCCGCCCAATGAGCAGTTCTTC
CDR3aa: CASSLSHSPPNEQFF

j_gene: TRBJ2-1
abundance: few
v_gene: TRBV5-4
d_gene: .
CDR3nt: TGTGCCAGCAAACCCGGGACTCCTTCCTACAATGAGCAGTTCTTC
CDR3aa: CASKPGTPSYNEQFF

j_gene: TRBJ2-5
abundance: .
v_gene: TRBV10-3
d_gene: TRBD2
CDR3nt: TGTGCCATCAGAGTCCCGGGGAGGGTAGAGACCCAGTACTTC
CDR3aa: CAIRVPGRVETQYF

j_gene: TRBJ2-3
abundance: few
v_gene: TRBV5-1
d_gene: TRBD2
CDR3nt: TGCGCCAGCAGCTTGGGACTGACTAGCGGGCGGAGCACAGATACGCAGTATTTT
CDR3aa: CASSLGLTSGRSTDTQYF

j_gene: TRBJ1-1
abundance: few
v_gene: TRBV2
d_gene: .
CDR3nt: TGTGCCAGCACCTACGCCTTGGAGGGGGAAGCTTTCTTT
CDR3aa: CASTYALEGEAFF

j_gene: TRBJ2-7
abundance: .
v_gene: TRBV7-2
d_gene: TRBD1
CDR3nt: TGTGCCAGCAGCAAAGAACCGGGACAGGGGTACGAGCAGTACTTC
CDR3aa: CASSKEPGQGYEQYF

j_gene: TRBJ2-5
abundance: few
v_gene: TRBV25-1
d_gene: TRBD2
CDR3nt: TGTGCCAGTATACGCGGACAGCGGGGGTACCAAGAGACCCAGTACTTC
CDR3aa: CASIRGQRGYQETQYF

j_gene: TRBJ1-1
abundance: .
v_gene: TRBV7-6
d_gene: TRBD1
CDR3nt: TGTGCCAGCAGCGTTGACAGGGGGCTCGCTGAAGCTTTCTTT
CDR3aa: CASSVDRGLAEAFF

j_gene: TRBJ2-2
abundance: .
v_gene: TRBV5-4
d_gene: .
CDR3nt: TGTGCCAGCAGCCTCGAAAGGGGCGGGGAGCTGTTTTTT
CDR3aa: CASSLERGGELFF

j_gene: TRBJ2-3
abundance: .
v_gene: TRBV3-1
d_gene: .
CDR3nt: TGTGCCAGCAGCGCAGAGGGTCCCGCGCTCACAGATACGCAGTATTTT
CDR3aa: CASSAEGPALTDTQYF

j_gene: TRBJ2-5
abundance: few
v_gene: TRBV28
d_gene: TRBD2
CDR3nt: TGTGCCAGCACCGGACTAGCTGTTGAGACCCAGTACTTC
CDR3aa: CASTGLAVETQYF

j_gene: TRBJ2-3
abundance: few
v_gene: TRBV2
d_gene: TRBD2
CDR3nt: TGTGCCAGCAGTGAAAGGGGGCTAGCGGGAGTAGATACGCAGTATTTT
CDR3aa: CASSERGLAGVDTQYF

j_gene: TRBJ2-7
abundance: .
v_gene: TRBV28
d_gene: .
CDR3nt: TGTGCCAGCAACTTCGGGGGCGGACCTTACGAGCAGTACTTC
CDR3aa: CASNFGGGPYEQYF

j_gene: TRBJ2-3
abundance: .
v_gene: TRBV2
d_gene: TRBD1
CDR3nt: TGTGCCAGCAGCGATCCTTCGGGACAGGGTTCTAGCACAGATACGCAGTATTTT
CDR3aa: CASSDPSGQGSSTDTQYF

j_gene: TRBJ2-2
abundance: .
v_gene: TRBV18
d_gene: TRBD2
CDR3nt: TGTGCCAGCTCACCACGATCCGTAGCGGGGAACACCGGGGAGCTGTTTTTT
CDR3aa: CASSPRSVAGNTGELFF

j_gene: TRBJ2-5
abundance: .
v_gene: TRBV19
d_gene: TRBD1
CDR3nt: TGTGCCAGTAGGGTAACAGGGGGCGGGGAGACCCAGTACTTC
CDR3aa: CASRVTGGGETQYF

j_gene: TRBJ2-1
abundance: .
v_gene: TRBV29-1
d_gene: TRBD1
CDR3nt: TGCAGCGCATATAAAACAGGGGCTCCCAATGAGCAGTTCTTC
CDR3aa: CSAYKTGAPNEQFF

j_gene: TRBJ2-3
abundance: many
v_gene: TRBV7-2
d_gene: .
CDR3nt: TGTGCCAGCAGCTCCAGGGGGGGGGGCACAGATACGCAGTATTTT
CDR3aa: CASSSRGGGTDTQYF

j_gene: TRBJ1-2
abundance: .
v_gene: TRBV20-1
d_gene: .
CDR3nt: TGCAGTGCTAGGTCATACGAACAGGCCTATGGCTACACCTTC
CDR3aa: CSARSYEQAYGYTF

j_gene: TRBJ2-1
abundance: .
v_gene: TRBV4-3
d_gene: .
CDR3nt: TGCGCCAGCAGCCAAGAAATAAGGACTGAGCAGTTCTTC
CDR3aa: CASSQEIRTEQFF

j_gene: TRBJ1-2
abundance: .
v_gene: TRBV6-2/TRBV6-3
d_gene: .
CDR3nt: TGTGCCAGCAGTCGTACAGGAGATCCTTATGGCTACACCTTC
CDR3aa: CASSRTGDPYGYTF

j_gene: TRBJ2-3
abundance: few
v_gene: TRBV28
d_gene: TRBD2
CDR3nt: TGTGCCAGCAGTTTACCGGGACTACCGCGCACAGATACGCAGTATTTT
CDR3aa: CASSLPGLPRTDTQYF

j_gene: TRBJ2-3
abundance: .
v_gene: TRBV4-2
d_gene: .
CDR3nt: TGTGCCAGCAGCCAACCTCTGGCCGGAGCAGATACGCAGTATTTT
CDR3aa: CASSQPLAGADTQYF

j_gene: TRBJ2-1
abundance: once
v_gene: TRBV7-2
d_gene: TRBD2
CDR3nt: TGTGCCAGCAGCTCGACTAGCGGGAGCGGTCGGGAGCAGTTCTTC
CDR3aa: CASSSTSGSGREQFF

j_gene: TRBJ2-3
abundance: .
v_gene: TRBV9
d_gene: .
CDR3nt: TGTGCCAGCAGCCCCCTCCCACTCGCGGAGTTCACAGATACGCAGTATTTT
CDR3aa: CASSPLPLAEFTDTQYF

j_gene: TRBJ1-1
abundance: .
v_gene: TRBV5-1
d_gene: .
CDR3nt: TGCGCCAGCAGCTTGGGATTTGGGCAGGGACTAGGTGAAGCTTTCTTT
CDR3aa: CASSLGFGQGLGEAFF

j_gene: TRBJ2-1
abundance: .
v_gene: TRBV7-2
d_gene: .
CDR3nt: TGTGCCAGCAGCTCCGCCCTGACAGCCTACAATGAGCAGTTCTTC
CDR3aa: CASSSALTAYNEQFF

j_gene: TRBJ2-1
abundance: many
v_gene: TRBV7-2
d_gene: TRBD1
CDR3nt: TGTGCCAGCAGCTTAGTGGGACAGGGGGCGGGCGGTGGGCAGTTCTTC
CDR3aa: CASSLVGQGAGGGQFF

j_gene: TRBJ1-6
abundance: many
v_gene: TRBV6-1
d_gene: TRBD1
CDR3nt: TGTGCCAGCAGAGGGACAGGCGGATCACCCCTCCACTTT
CDR3aa: CASRGTGGSPLHF

j_gene: TRBJ2-5
abundance: few
v_gene: TRBV12-3/TRBV12-4
d_gene: TRBD2
CDR3nt: TGTGCCTCGGTCCAGCGGGGGTCGGGAGAGACCCAGTACTTC
CDR3aa: CASVQRGSGETQYF

j_gene: TRBJ2-5
abundance: .
v_gene: TRBV7-2
d_gene: .
CDR3nt: TGTGCCAGCAGCTTAGTACGGTTGGAGACCCAGTACTTC
CDR3aa: CASSLVRLETQYF

j_gene: TRBJ2-1
abundance: few
v_gene: TRBV20-1
d_gene: .
CDR3nt: TGCAGTGCTAGAGATCGCGGGACAGTCATAGCGAGCTCCTACAATGAGCAGTTCTTC
CDR3aa: CSARDRGTVIASSYNEQFF

j_gene: TRBJ2-7
abundance: many
v_gene: TRBV12-3/TRBV12-4
d_gene: .
CDR3nt: TGTGCCAGCAGTTTAGCGCTGTTCGGGGTCTCCTACGAGCAGTACTTC
CDR3aa: CASSLALFGVSYEQYF

j_gene: TRBJ1-1
abundance: many
v_gene: TRBV7-2
d_gene: .
CDR3nt: TGTGCCAGCAGCTTAGTGAGGATGAACACTGAAGCTTTCTTT
CDR3aa: CASSLVRMNTEAFF

j_gene: TRBJ2-7
abundance: few
v_gene: TRBV28
d_gene: .
CDR3nt: TGTGCCAGCAGTTTATTCGGGGGAACCTACGAGCAGTACTTC
CDR3aa: CASSLFGGTYEQYF

j_gene: TRBJ1-1
abundance: .
v_gene: TRBV6-5
d_gene: .
CDR3nt: TGTGCCAGCAGTTACTGGGAGGGTGAAGCTTTCTTT
CDR3aa: CASSYWEGEAFF

j_gene: TRBJ1-5
abundance: once
v_gene: TRBV28
d_gene: TRBD1
CDR3nt: TGTGCCAGCAGTTTGGAGGCCGGGACAGGACCCTTCTATAGCAATCAGCCCCAGCATTTT
CDR3aa: CASSLEAGTGPFYSNQPQHF

j_gene: TRBJ2-5
abundance: few
v_gene: TRBV29-1
d_gene: TRBD1
CDR3nt: TGCAGCGCCGGGACAGGACAAGAGACCCAGTACTTC
CDR3aa: CSAGTGQETQYF

j_gene: TRBJ1-6
abundance: few
v_gene: TRBV7-2
d_gene: .
CDR3nt: TGTGCCAGCAGCTTAATACGGACTGGCTCCTATAATTCACCCCTCCACTTT
CDR3aa: CASSLIRTGSYNSPLHF

j_gene: TRBJ2-3
abundance: many
v_gene: TRBV7-2
d_gene: TRBD2
CDR3nt: TGTGCCAGCAGCACACGACTAGCGGGAGATCGCACAGATACGCAGTATTTT
CDR3aa: CASSTRLAGDRTDTQYF

j_gene: TRBJ2-1
abundance: few
v_gene: TRBV6-2/TRBV6-3
d_gene: TRBD2
CDR3nt: TGTGCCAGCAGAAATCCTTGGCGGGAGGTCTACAATGAGCAGTTCTTC
CDR3aa: CASRNPWREVYNEQFF